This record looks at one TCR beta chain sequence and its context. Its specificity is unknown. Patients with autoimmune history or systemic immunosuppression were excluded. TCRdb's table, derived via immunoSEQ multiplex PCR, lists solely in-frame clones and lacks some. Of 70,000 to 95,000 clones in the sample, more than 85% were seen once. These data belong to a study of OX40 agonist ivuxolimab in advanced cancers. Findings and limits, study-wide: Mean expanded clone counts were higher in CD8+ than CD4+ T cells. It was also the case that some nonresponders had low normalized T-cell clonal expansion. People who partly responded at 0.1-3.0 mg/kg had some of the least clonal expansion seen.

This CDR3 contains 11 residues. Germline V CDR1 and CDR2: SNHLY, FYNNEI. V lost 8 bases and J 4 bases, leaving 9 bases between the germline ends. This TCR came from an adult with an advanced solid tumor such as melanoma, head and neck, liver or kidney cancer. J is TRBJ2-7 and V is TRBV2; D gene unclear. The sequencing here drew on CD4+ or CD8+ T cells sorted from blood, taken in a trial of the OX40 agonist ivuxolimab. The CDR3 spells CASQWGYEQYF. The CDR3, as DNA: TGTGCCAGCCAGTGGGGTTACGAGCAGTACTTC. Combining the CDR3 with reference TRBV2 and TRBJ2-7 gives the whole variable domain EPEVTQTPSHQVTQMGQEVILRCVPISNHLYFYWYRQILGQKVEFLVSFYNNEISEKSEIFDDQFSVERPDGSNFTLKIRSTKLEDSAMYFCASQWGYEQYFGPGTRLTVT.